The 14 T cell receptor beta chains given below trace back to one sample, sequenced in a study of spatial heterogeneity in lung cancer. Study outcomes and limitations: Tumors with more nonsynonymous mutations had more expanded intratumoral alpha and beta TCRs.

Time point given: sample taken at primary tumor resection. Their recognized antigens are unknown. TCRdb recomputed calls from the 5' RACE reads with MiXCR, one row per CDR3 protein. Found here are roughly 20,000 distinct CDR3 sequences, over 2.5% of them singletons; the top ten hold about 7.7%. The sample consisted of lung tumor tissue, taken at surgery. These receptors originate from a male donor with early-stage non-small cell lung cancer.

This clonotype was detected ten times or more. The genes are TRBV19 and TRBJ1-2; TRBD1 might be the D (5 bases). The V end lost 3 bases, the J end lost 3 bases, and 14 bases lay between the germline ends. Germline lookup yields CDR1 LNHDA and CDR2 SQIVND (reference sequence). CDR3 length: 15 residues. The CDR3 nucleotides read TGTGCCAGTAGTATTATGGGCAGGGAGCACTATGGCTACACCTTC. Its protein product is CASSIMGREHYGYTF.

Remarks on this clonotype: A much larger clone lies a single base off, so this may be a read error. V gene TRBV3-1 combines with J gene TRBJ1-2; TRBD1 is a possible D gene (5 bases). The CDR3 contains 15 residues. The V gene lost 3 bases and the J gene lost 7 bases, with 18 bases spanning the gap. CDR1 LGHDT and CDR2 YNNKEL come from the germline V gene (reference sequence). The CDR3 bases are TGTGCCAGCAGCCACAAAACCACAGGTTTATTTGGCTACACCTTC. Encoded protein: CASSHKTTGLFGYTF.

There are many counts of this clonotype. The CDR3: CASSAGGPQSYNEQFF. CDR3 DNA sequence: TGTGCCAGCAGTGCCGGGGGCCCCCAGTCCTACAATGAGCAGTTCTTC. This chain uses TRBV6-5 with TRBJ2-1, with D perhaps being TRBD1 or TRBD2 (6 bases each). Germline CDR1 MNHEY, CDR2 SVGAGI. Trimming took off 5 bases at V and 1 base at J, with 15 bases between the two ends. The CDR3 runs 16 residues.

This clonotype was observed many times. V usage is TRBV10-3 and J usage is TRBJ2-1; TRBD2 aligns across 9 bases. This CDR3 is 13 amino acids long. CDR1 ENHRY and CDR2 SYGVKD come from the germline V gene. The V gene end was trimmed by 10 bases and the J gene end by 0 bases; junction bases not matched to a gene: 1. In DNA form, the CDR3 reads TGTGCCACGACTAGCGGCTCCTACAATGAGCAGTTCTTC. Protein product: CATTSGSYNEQFF.

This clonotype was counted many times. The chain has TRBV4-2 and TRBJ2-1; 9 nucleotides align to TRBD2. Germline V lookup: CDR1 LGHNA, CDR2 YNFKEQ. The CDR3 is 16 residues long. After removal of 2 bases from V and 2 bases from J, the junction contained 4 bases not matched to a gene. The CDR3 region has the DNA TGTGCCAGCAGCCAAACTAGCGGGTTTCCCTACAATGAGCAGTTCTTC. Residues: CASSQTSGFPYNEQFF.

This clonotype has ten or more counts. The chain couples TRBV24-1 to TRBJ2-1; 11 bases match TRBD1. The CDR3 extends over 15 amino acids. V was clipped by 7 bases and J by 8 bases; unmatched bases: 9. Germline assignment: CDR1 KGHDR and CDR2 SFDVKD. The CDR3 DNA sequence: TGTGCCACCAGCGACCGGGACAGGGGGAACGATGAGCAGTTCTTC. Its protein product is CATSDRDRGNDEQFF.

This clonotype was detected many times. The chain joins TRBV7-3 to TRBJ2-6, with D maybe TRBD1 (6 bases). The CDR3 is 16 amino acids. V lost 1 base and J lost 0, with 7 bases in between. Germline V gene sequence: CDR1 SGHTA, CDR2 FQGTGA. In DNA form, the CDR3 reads TGTGCCAGCAGCTTAAAAGGGGGCTCTGGGGCCAACGTCCTGACTTTC. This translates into CASSLKGGSGANVLTF.

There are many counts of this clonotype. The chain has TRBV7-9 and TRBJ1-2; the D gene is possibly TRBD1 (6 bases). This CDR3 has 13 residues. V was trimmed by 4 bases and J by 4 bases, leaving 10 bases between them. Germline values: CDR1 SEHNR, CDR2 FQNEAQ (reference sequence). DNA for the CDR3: TGTGCCAGCAGCTCACAGGGCACCTATGGCTACACCTTC. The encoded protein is CASSSQGTYGYTF.

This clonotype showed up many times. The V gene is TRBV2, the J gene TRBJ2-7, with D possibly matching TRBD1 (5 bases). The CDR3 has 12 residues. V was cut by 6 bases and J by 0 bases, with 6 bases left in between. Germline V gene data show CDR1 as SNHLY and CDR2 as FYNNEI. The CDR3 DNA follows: TGTGCCAGCAGGGACAACTCCTACGAGCAGTACTTC. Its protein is CASRDNSYEQYF.

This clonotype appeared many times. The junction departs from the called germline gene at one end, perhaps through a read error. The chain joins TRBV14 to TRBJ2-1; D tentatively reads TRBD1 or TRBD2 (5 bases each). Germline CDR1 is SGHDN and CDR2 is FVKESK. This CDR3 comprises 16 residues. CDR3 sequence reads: CVSSQDSGRSNNEQFF. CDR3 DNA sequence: TGTGTCAGCAGCCAAGACTCGGGGCGGTCGAACAATGAGCAGTTCTTC. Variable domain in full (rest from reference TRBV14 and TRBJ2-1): EAGVTQFPSHSVIEKGQTVTLRCDPISGHDNLYWYRRVMGKEIKFLLHFVKESKQDESGMPNNRFLAERTGGTYSTLKVQPAELEDSGVYFCVSSQDSGRSNNEQFFGPGTRLTVL.

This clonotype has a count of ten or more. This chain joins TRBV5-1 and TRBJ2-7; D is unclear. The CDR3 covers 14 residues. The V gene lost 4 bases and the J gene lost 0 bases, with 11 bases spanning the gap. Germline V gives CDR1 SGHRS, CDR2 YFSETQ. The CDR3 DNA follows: TGCGCCAGCAGCCCAACTCGGAGCTCCTACGAGCAGTACTTC. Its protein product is CASSPTRSSYEQYF.

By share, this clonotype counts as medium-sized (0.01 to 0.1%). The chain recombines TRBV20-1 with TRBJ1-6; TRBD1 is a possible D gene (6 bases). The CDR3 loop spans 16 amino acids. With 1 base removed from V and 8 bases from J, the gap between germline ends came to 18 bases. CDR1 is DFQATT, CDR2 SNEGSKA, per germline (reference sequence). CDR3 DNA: TGCAGTGCTAGAGGAATAGATGGGGGGCCCGATTCACCCCTCCACTTT. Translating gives CSARGIDGGPDSPLHF.

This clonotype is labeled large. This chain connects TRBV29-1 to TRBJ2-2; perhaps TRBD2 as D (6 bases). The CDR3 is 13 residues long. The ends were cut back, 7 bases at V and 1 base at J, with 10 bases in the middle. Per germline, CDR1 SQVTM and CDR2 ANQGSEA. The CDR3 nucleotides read TGCAGCGGTGGAGGGGAGAACACCGGGGAGCTGTTTTTT. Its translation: CSGGGENTGELFF.

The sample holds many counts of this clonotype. The CDR3 region has the DNA TGTGCCAGCAGTTTTTATTTTTCAGGGGCCAGCACAGATACGCAGTATTTT. Residues: CASSFYFSGASTDTQYF. The chain recombines TRBV28 with TRBJ2-3, with a weak D call TRBD1 (6 bases). The germline V gene has CDR1 MDHEN and CDR2 SYDVKM. Trimming shortened V by 3 bases and J by 0 bases, and 16 bases separated the two germline ends. The CDR3 length is 17 residues.